Described below is a single T cell receptor (beta chain) sequence and its context. CDR1 and CDR2 from the germline V gene are SGHTA and FQGNSA. With V trimmed by 1 base and J by 3 bases, 5 bases remained unmatched. This CDR3 is 18 amino acids long. This sample was taken from a study of cytomegalovirus exposure and HLA in healthy donors. PCR amplification relied on 60 Vbeta primers (plus 13 Jbeta primers). Clones were sequenced by immunoSEQ multiplex PCR, and TCRdb holds only the in-frame ones, with some missing. Of tens of thousands of clones listed, roughly 85% are singletons. The chain recombines TRBV7-2 with TRBJ2-1; 14 bases align to TRBD2. The sample was PBMCs. This TCR derives from a woman between 18 and 29 years old in good health and CMV-seronegative. The CDR3 DNA sequence: TGTGCCAGCAGCTTAGGTTGGACTAGCGGGAGGATCTACAATGAGCAGTTCTTC. Protein: CASSLGWTSGRIYNEQFF.